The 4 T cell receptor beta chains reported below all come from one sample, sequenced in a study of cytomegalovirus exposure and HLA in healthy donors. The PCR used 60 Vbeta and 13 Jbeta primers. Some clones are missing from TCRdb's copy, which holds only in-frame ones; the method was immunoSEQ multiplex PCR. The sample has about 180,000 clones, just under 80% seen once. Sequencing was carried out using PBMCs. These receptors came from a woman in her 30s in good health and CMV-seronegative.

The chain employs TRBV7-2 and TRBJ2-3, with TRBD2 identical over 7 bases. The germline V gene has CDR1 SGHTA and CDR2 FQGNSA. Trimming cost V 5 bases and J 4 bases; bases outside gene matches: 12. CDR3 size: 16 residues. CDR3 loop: CASSRGSSGIPDTQYF. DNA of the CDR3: TGTGCCAGCAGCCGTGGTTCTAGCGGTATCCCAGATACGCAGTATTTT.

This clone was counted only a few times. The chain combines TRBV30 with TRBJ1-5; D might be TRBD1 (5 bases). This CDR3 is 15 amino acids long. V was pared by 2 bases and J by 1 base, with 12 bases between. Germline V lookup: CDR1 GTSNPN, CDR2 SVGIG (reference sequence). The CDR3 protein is CAWSPGVRSNQPQHF. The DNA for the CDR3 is TGTGCCTGGAGTCCGGGGGTCAGAAGCAATCAGCCCCAGCATTTT.

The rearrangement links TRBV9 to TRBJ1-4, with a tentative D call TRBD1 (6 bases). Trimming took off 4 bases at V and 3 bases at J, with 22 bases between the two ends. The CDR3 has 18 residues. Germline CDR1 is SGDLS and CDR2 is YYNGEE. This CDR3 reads CASSLTGGGELANEKLFF. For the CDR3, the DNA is TGTGCCAGCAGCCTCACCGGCGGGGGCGAGTTAGCTAATGAAAAACTGTTTTTT.

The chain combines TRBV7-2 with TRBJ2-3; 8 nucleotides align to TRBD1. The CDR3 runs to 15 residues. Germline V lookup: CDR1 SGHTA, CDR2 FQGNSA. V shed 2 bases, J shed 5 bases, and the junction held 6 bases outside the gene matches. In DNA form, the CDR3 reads TGTGCCAGCAGCTTAAACACAGGGGGAGTAGATACGCAGTATTTT. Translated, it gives CASSLNTGGVDTQYF.